The 21 T cell receptor beta chains below all came from one sample that was sequenced in a study of T-cell memory formation after mild COVID-19. TCRdb independently ran MiXCR on the 5' RACE reads; one entry per CDR3 protein. The sample records some 450,000 distinct CDR3 sequences, 15% to 25% being singletons. Sequenced sample: PBMCs or a T cell subset sorted from them (not recorded which). These receptors originate from an adult woman who had mild COVID-19 (a few samples of this study predate the infection). Cell type and time point are not known.

This clonotype was observed a few times. The chain has TRBV6-5 and TRBJ1-1; weak D call: TRBD1 (5 bases). Germline V lookup: CDR1 MNHEY, CDR2 SVGAGI. V shed 2 bases and J shed 7 bases, with 17 bases lying between them. CDR3 length equals 15 residues. The CDR3 nucleotides are TGTGCCAGCAGTTACCAGAGATCGGGGGTGGATGAAGCTTTCTTT. It translates to CASSYQRSGVDEAFF.

The V and J genes are TRBV18 and TRBJ1-1; 8 bases align to TRBD1. The ends lost 1 base at V and 2 bases at J; junction bases unmatched: 3. Germline CDR1 is KGHSH and CDR2 is LQKENI. The CDR3 is 15 residues long. The CDR3 loop reads CASSPQQGENTEAFF. The CDR3 DNA reads as TGTGCCAGCTCACCACAACAGGGGGAAAACACTGAAGCTTTCTTT.

In this sample, this clonotype turned up many times. CDR3 coding DNA: TGTGCCAGCAGCTTATATTTGACAGACCCGGATGAGGAGCTGTTTTTT. This codes for CASSLYLTDPDEELFF. The rearrangement joins TRBV7-2 to TRBJ2-2; D is perhaps TRBD1 (5 bases). Trimming removed 2 bases at V and 10 bases at J, with 20 bases between. Per germline, CDR1 SGHTA and CDR2 FQGNSA. The CDR3 has 16 residues.

This clonotype has just a few counts. This chain joins TRBV2 and TRBJ1-5; tentative D call: TRBD1 (5 bases). Trimming pared 7 bases from V and 1 base from J, leaving 14 bases between. CDR1 SNHLY and CDR2 FYNNEI come from the germline V gene. This CDR3 has 15 amino acids. The CDR3 DNA follows: TGTGCCAGCAATGCAGGACAACTGAGCAATCAGCCCCAGCATTTT. The encoded protein is CASNAGQLSNQPQHF.

A few counts support this clonotype. The chain is built from TRBV20-1 and TRBJ2-5, with 8 bases matching TRBD2. Germline V gene sequence: CDR1 DFQATT, CDR2 SNEGSKA (reference sequence). The CDR3 consists of 16 residues. Trimming removed 0 bases from V and 2 bases from J; junction bases left unmatched: 8. In nucleotides, the CDR3 is TGCAGTGCTAGAGATTTGGCTAGCGGGCTACAAGAGACCCAGTACTTC. Protein: CSARDLASGLQETQYF.

The chain is built from TRBV4-3 and TRBJ2-1, with 9 bases that match TRBD2. The CDR3 contains 15 residues. With V trimmed by 7 bases and J by 3 bases, 7 bases remained unmatched. Germline V gene lookup returns CDR1 LGHNA and CDR2 YSLEER. CDR3 region: CASTSEREVYNEQFF. Written as DNA, the CDR3 is TGCGCCAGCACCTCTGAGCGGGAGGTCTACAATGAGCAGTTCTTC.

This chain links TRBV12-3 or TRBV12-4 with TRBJ2-1; 8 bases are shared with TRBD1. The CDR3 consists of 15 residues. After removal of 4 bases from V and 12 bases from J, the junction contained 14 bases not matched to a gene. This chain's CDR3 is CASSSPGQASRGQFF. In DNA, the CDR3 is TGTGCCAGCAGTTCACCGGGACAGGCTTCCCGAGGGCAGTTCTTC.

This clonotype has only a few counts. A read error may be the cause here, since a much bigger clone is one base away. The rearrangement uses TRBV7-9 and TRBJ1-5; no definite D call. The CDR3 length is 12 residues. The V end lost 1 base, the J end lost 5 bases, and 3 bases lay between the germline ends. Germline CDR1 is SEHNR and CDR2 is FQNEAQ (reference sequence). CDR3 loop: CASSLVDQPQHF. CDR3 sequence (DNA): TGTGCCAGCAGCTTAGTGGATCAGCCCCAGCATTTT.

The rearrangement uses TRBV5-5 and TRBJ2-2; D remains ambiguous. The CDR3 contains 13 residues. Trimming took 1 base from V and 5 from J, leaving 6 bases between them. Germline-derived CDR1 and CDR2 are SGHKS and YYEKEE (reference sequence). The CDR3 sequence is CASSLYETGELFF. CDR3 DNA sequence: TGTGCCAGCAGCTTGTACGAGACCGGGGAGCTGTTTTTT.

This clonotype was observed a few times. The chain recombines TRBV15 with TRBJ2-7; D tentatively reads TRBD1 or TRBD2 (7 bases each). The ends were cut back, 0 bases at V and 2 bases at J, with 11 bases in the middle. The CDR3 consists of 15 residues. CDR1 is LNHNV, CDR2 YYDKDF, per germline (reference sequence). The CDR3 nucleotides are TGTGCCACCAGCAGAGATCAGGGGGGGCCCTACGAGCAGTACTTC. Its protein product is CATSRDQGGPYEQYF.

The table lists this clonotype with a few counts. This chain connects TRBV9 to TRBJ2-5; possible D gene TRBD2, 6 bases. Trimming removed 3 bases from V and 4 bases from J, with 13 bases in between. Germline V gene lookup returns CDR1 SGDLS and CDR2 YYNGEE. The CDR3 has 14 residues. CDR3 in amino acids: CASSGGGPGETQYF. CDR3 bases: TGTGCCAGCAGCGGTGGAGGGCCGGGAGAGACCCAGTACTTC.

This clonotype appeared a few times. The chain is built from TRBV30 and TRBJ2-3, with D perhaps TRBD2 (6 bases). Germline loops: CDR1 GTSNPN, CDR2 SVGIG (reference sequence). Deletions cut 0 bases from V and 2 bases from J, with 12 bases between. The CDR3 sequence is 15 residues long. The CDR3 nucleotides are TGTGCCTGGAGTGTAAATGCGGGGCTCACAGATACGCAGTATTTT. This translates into CAWSVNAGLTDTQYF. The whole variable domain, filled in from reference TRBV30 and TRBJ2-3, reads SQTIHQWPATLVQPVGSPLSLECTVEGTSNPNLYWYRQAAGRGLQLLFYSVGIGQISSEVPQNLSASRPQDRQFILSSKKLLLSDSGFYLCAWSVNAGLTDTQYFGPGTRLTVL.

This chain uses TRBV4-1 with TRBJ1-1, with D unresolved. Germline V CDR1 and CDR2: MGHRA, YSYEKL. CDR3 length: 13 residues. V was clipped by 0 bases and J by 6 bases, with 8 bases between them. CDR3 loop: CASSQEWSAEAFF. CDR3 bases: TGCGCCAGCAGCCAAGAGTGGAGCGCTGAAGCTTTCTTT.

The sample holds a few counts of this clonotype. The genes are TRBV4-2 and TRBJ1-2; the D gene is possibly TRBD1 (5 bases). Germline V gives CDR1 LGHNA, CDR2 YNFKEQ. Trimming stripped 6 bases from V and 4 bases from J, with 9 bases between. CDR3 size: 12 residues. CDR3 protein: CASRQTGYGYTF. CDR3 in DNA: TGTGCCAGCAGACAAACAGGCTATGGCTACACCTTC.

V usage is TRBV24-1 and J usage is TRBJ2-5, with TRBD2 matching over 8 bases. CDR1 and CDR2 (germline): KGHDR, SFDVKD. The CDR3 consists of 16 residues. V lost 3 bases to trimming and J lost 1 base; unmatched junction nucleotides: 6. In DNA form, the CDR3 reads TGTGCCACCAGTGATCGGTCCGGGGGGGCCCAAGAGACCCAGTACTTC. Translation: CATSDRSGGAQETQYF.

The V and J genes are TRBV9 and TRBJ1-2; 7 bases map to TRBD1. The V and J ends lost 4 bases and 2 bases, in that order; junction bases with no gene match: 8. This CDR3 comprises 15 residues. CDR1 and CDR2 from the germline V gene are SGDLS and YYNGEE. The CDR3 bases are TGTGCCAGCAGCATCTCCGGGACAGCCAACTATGGCTACACCTTC. Amino acid sequence: CASSISGTANYGYTF.

In the case of this clonotype: The junction departs from the called germline gene at one end, perhaps through a read error. The chain is built from TRBV12-3 or TRBV12-4 and TRBJ1-1, with 9 bases identical to TRBD1. This CDR3 spans 15 amino acids. The CDR3 DNA sequence: TGTGCCAGCAGTACACCCGGGACAGGGAACCCTGAAGCTTTCTTT. It encodes CASSTPGTGNPEAFF.

This chain's CDR3 is CASRSVKAGEKLFF. The CDR3 coding sequence is TGTGCCAGCAGATCCGTCAAGGCGGGAGAAAAACTGTTTTTT. The chain has TRBV7-2 and TRBJ1-4; D gene ambiguous. Looked up from germline, CDR1 is SGHTA and CDR2 is FQGNSA. This CDR3 has 14 residues. The V and J ends lost 6 bases and 8 bases respectively, with 16 bases between them.

The table lists this clonotype with a few counts. The V gene is TRBV4-1, the J gene TRBJ2-7; 7 positions agree with TRBD2. Trimming at V came to 4 bases and at J to 5 bases, leaving 14 bases not matched to a gene. The CDR3 is made up of 16 amino acids. Per the germline V gene, CDR1 is MGHRA and CDR2 is YSYEKL. The CDR3: CASSRKMASGLHEQYF. The CDR3 DNA reads TGCGCCAGCAGCCGCAAGATGGCTAGCGGCTTACACGAGCAGTACTTC.

The chain links TRBV12-3 or TRBV12-4 to TRBJ1-2; TRBD1 agrees at 10 bases. This CDR3 is 15 amino acids long. The V gene end was trimmed by 6 bases and the J gene end by 3 bases; junction bases not matched to a gene: 7. DNA for the CDR3: TGTGCCAGCAGCAAAGGGACAGGGGTAGACTATGGCTACACCTTC. Translated: CASSKGTGVDYGYTF.

The gene calls are TRBV5-1 and TRBJ1-6; TRBD1 matches 7 bases. J was trimmed by 7 bases and V by 3 bases; bases with no gene match: 4. The CDR3 totals 14 residues. The germline gives CDR1 SGHRS, CDR2 YFSETQ. CDR3 nucleotides: TGCGCCAGCAGCTGGACCAGGGGGAATTCACCCCTCCACTTT. This sequence encodes CASSWTRGNSPLHF.